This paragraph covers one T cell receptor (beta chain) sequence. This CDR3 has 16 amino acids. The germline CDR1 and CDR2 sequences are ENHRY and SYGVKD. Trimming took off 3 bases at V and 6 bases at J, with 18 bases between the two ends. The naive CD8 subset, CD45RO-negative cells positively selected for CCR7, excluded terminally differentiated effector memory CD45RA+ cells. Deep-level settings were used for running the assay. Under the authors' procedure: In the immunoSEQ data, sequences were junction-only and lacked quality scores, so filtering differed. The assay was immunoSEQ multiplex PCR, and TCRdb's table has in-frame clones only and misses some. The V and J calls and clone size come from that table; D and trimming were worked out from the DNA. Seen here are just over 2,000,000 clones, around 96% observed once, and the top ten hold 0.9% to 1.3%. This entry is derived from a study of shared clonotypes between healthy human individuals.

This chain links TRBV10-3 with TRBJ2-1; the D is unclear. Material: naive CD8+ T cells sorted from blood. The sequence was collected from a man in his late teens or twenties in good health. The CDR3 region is CAISELAVRRFNEQFF. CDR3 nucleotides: TGTGCCATCAGTGAATTGGCAGTGCGACGGTTCAATGAGCAGTTCTTC.